A selection of T cell receptor beta chains follows, all from one sample in a study of vaccination and CD4 T cells after COVID-19. MiXCR, run by TCRdb on the PCR reads, gives a single entry per CDR3 protein. This table has about 12,000 distinct CDR3 sequences, about 75% appearing once. Their target antigens are unknown. Source material: CD4+ T cells from blood, cultured in vitro. All receptors derive from a human donor who had recovered from COVID-19. Each CDR3 is given with its conserved first and last residue. A D gene is named only where the DNA matches it firmly. Clone size, where shown, is once, few, many, or a class for clones that have expanded.

v_gene: TRBV7-9; abundance: -; d_gene: -; j_gene: TRBJ1-6; CDR3aa: CASRGPFGSPLHF; CDR3nt: TGTGCCAGCCGAGGCCCTTTTGGTTCACCCCTCCACTTT
v_gene: TRBV19; abundance: -; d_gene: TRBD1; j_gene: TRBJ2-3; CDR3aa: CASSIAGRGLAEPDTQYF; CDR3nt: TGTGCCAGTAGTATAGCAGGTAGGGGGCTAGCAGAACCAGATACGCAGTATTTT
v_gene: TRBV7-6; abundance: -; d_gene: -; j_gene: TRBJ2-7; CDR3aa: CASSSTTRGEQYF; CDR3nt: TGTGCCAGCAGCTCCACCACTAGGGGTGAGCAGTACTTC
v_gene: TRBV9; abundance: -; d_gene: -; j_gene: TRBJ2-1; CDR3aa: CASSAIGGAYNEQFF; CDR3nt: TGTGCCAGCAGCGCCATTGGAGGCGCCTACAATGAGCAGTTCTTC
v_gene: TRBV15; abundance: -; d_gene: -; j_gene: TRBJ1-1; CDR3aa: CATSRVGLGAFF; CDR3nt: TGTGCCACCAGCAGAGTTGGGTTGGGGGCTTTCTTT
v_gene: TRBV27; abundance: -; d_gene: -; j_gene: TRBJ1-1; CDR3aa: CASSLFRGIDQAFF; CDR3nt: TGTGCCAGCAGTTTATTCAGGGGAATTGATCAAGCTTTCTTT
v_gene: TRBV2; abundance: -; d_gene: -; j_gene: TRBJ2-5; CDR3aa: CASRRDSGKETQYF; CDR3nt: TGTGCCAGCAGACGTGATAGCGGAAAGGAGACCCAGTACTTC
v_gene: TRBV30; abundance: once; d_gene: -; j_gene: TRBJ1-5; CDR3aa: CAWSVAHSGSTSNQPQHF; CDR3nt: TGTGCCTGGAGTGTTGCGCATAGCGGCAGCACTAGCAATCAGCCCCAGCATTTT
v_gene: TRBV18; abundance: -; d_gene: -; j_gene: TRBJ1-2; CDR3aa: CASSPTGRGGYGYTF; CDR3nt: TGTGCCAGCTCACCTACAGGTCGAGGCGGCTATGGCTACACCTTC
v_gene: TRBV28; abundance: -; d_gene: -; j_gene: TRBJ1-5; CDR3aa: CASTVRSSNQPQHF; CDR3nt: TGTGCCAGCACGGTCCGCAGCAGCAATCAGCCCCAGCATTTT
v_gene: TRBV4-3; abundance: few; d_gene: TRBD1; j_gene: TRBJ1-5; CDR3aa: CASSQRQGDQPQHF; CDR3nt: TGCGCCAGCAGCCAAAGACAGGGGGACCAGCCCCAGCATTTT
v_gene: TRBV30; abundance: -; d_gene: TRBD2; j_gene: TRBJ2-7; CDR3aa: CAWSLKREGYEQYF; CDR3nt: TGTGCCTGGAGCCTCAAGCGGGAGGGGTACGAGCAGTACTTC
v_gene: TRBV27; abundance: -; d_gene: -; j_gene: TRBJ2-3; CDR3aa: CASRGSLPTDTQYF; CDR3nt: TGTGCGTCCCGGGGAAGCCTCCCCACAGATACGCAGTATTTT
v_gene: TRBV7-2; abundance: large; d_gene: -; j_gene: TRBJ2-5; CDR3aa: CASSLVREETQYF; CDR3nt: TGTGCCAGCAGCTTAGTCAGGGAAGAGACCCAGTACTTC
v_gene: TRBV20-1; abundance: -; d_gene: -; j_gene: TRBJ2-1; CDR3aa: CSARGPGGAGEIYEQFF; CDR3nt: TGCAGTGCTAGAGGGCCAGGGGGAGCGGGAGAGATCTATGAGCAGTTCTTC
v_gene: TRBV7-6; abundance: -; d_gene: TRBD2; j_gene: TRBJ2-3; CDR3aa: CASSLGAGGPLSTDTQYF; CDR3nt: TGTGCCAGCAGCTTAGGAGCGGGAGGTCCCCTTAGCACAGATACGCAGTATTTT
v_gene: TRBV6-5; abundance: -; d_gene: TRBD1; j_gene: TRBJ1-5; CDR3aa: CASSSDRGAQPQHF; CDR3nt: TGTGCCAGCAGTTCCGACAGGGGAGCTCAGCCCCAGCATTTT
v_gene: TRBV24-1; abundance: -; d_gene: -; j_gene: TRBJ2-2; CDR3aa: CATSRSNTGELFF; CDR3nt: TGTGCCACCAGCCGATCGAACACCGGGGAGCTGTTTTTT
v_gene: TRBV28; abundance: -; d_gene: -; j_gene: TRBJ1-5; CDR3aa: CASSLILNQPQHF; CDR3nt: TGTGCCAGCAGTTTGATCCTTAATCAGCCCCAGCATTTT
v_gene: TRBV5-1; abundance: -; d_gene: -; j_gene: TRBJ2-2; CDR3aa: CASSLVTGTNTGELFF; CDR3nt: TGCGCCAGCAGCTTGGTAACAGGGACGAACACCGGGGAGCTGTTTTTT
v_gene: TRBV6-2/TRBV6-3; abundance: -; d_gene: TRBD1; j_gene: TRBJ1-5; CDR3aa: CASSYSGTVPQPQHF; CDR3nt: TGTGCCAGCAGTTACTCGGGGACAGTCCCCCAGCCCCAGCATTTT
v_gene: TRBV20-1; abundance: few; d_gene: TRBD1; j_gene: TRBJ1-5; CDR3aa: CSAQFQGVGNQPQHF; CDR3nt: TGCAGTGCTCAGTTCCAGGGGGTGGGCAATCAGCCCCAGCATTTT
v_gene: TRBV20-1; abundance: few; d_gene: -; j_gene: TRBJ1-5; CDR3aa: CSARETGYQPQHF; CDR3nt: TGCAGTGCTAGAGAGACAGGTTATCAGCCCCAGCATTTT
v_gene: TRBV28; abundance: -; d_gene: -; j_gene: TRBJ1-2; CDR3aa: CATCPYRPRGYTF; CDR3nt: TGTGCCACCTGCCCTTACCGGCCCCGGGGCTACACCTTC
v_gene: TRBV7-6; abundance: -; d_gene: -; j_gene: TRBJ2-7; CDR3aa: CASSLAFRTGEQYF; CDR3nt: TGTGCCAGCAGCTTAGCGTTCAGGACGGGCGAGCAGTACTTC
v_gene: TRBV7-3; abundance: -; d_gene: -; j_gene: TRBJ2-3; CDR3aa: CASSLRGEITDTQYF; CDR3nt: TGTGCCAGCAGCTTAAGAGGGGAAATCACAGATACGCAGTATTTT
v_gene: TRBV20-1; abundance: -; d_gene: TRBD1; j_gene: TRBJ1-1; CDR3aa: CSARGGGLVNTEAFF; CDR3nt: TGCAGTGCTAGAGGAGGGGGCTTGGTGAACACTGAAGCTTTCTTT
v_gene: TRBV6-5; abundance: -; d_gene: -; j_gene: TRBJ1-1; CDR3aa: CASSYSWTVNMNTEAFF; CDR3nt: TGTGCCAGCAGTTACTCCTGGACAGTTAACATGAACACTGAAGCTTTCTTT
v_gene: TRBV7-8; abundance: once; d_gene: -; j_gene: TRBJ1-4; CDR3aa: CASSLNRGKNEKLFF; CDR3nt: TGTGCCAGCAGCTTAAACCGGGGGAAGAATGAAAAACTGTTTTTT
v_gene: TRBV19; abundance: -; d_gene: -; j_gene: TRBJ2-5; CDR3aa: CASSIWGETQYF; CDR3nt: TGTGCCAGTAGTATTTGGGGAGAGACCCAGTACTTC
v_gene: TRBV7-2; abundance: -; d_gene: -; j_gene: TRBJ1-5; CDR3aa: CAGGTDNQPQHF; CDR3nt: TGTGCCGGCGGGACGGATAATCAGCCCCAGCATTTT
v_gene: TRBV12-3/TRBV12-4; abundance: -; d_gene: -; j_gene: TRBJ1-2; CDR3aa: CASSPTRELYGYTF; CDR3nt: TGTGCCAGCAGTCCGACCAGAGAATTATATGGCTACACCTTC
v_gene: TRBV6-1; abundance: few; d_gene: -; j_gene: TRBJ1-1; CDR3aa: CASTEYWRGTMNTEAFF; CDR3nt: TGTGCCAGCACTGAATATTGGAGGGGAACGATGAACACTGAAGCTTTCTTT
v_gene: TRBV19; abundance: -; d_gene: TRBD1; j_gene: TRBJ1-2; CDR3aa: CATTVLGGGGIYGYTF; CDR3nt: TGTGCTACAACAGTATTAGGAGGGGGCGGAATCTATGGCTACACCTTC
v_gene: TRBV28; abundance: once; d_gene: TRBD1; j_gene: TRBJ1-2; CDR3aa: CASRLDGTGYGYTF; CDR3nt: TGTGCCAGCAGACTCGACGGGACAGGGTATGGCTACACCTTC
v_gene: TRBV27; abundance: -; d_gene: TRBD1; j_gene: TRBJ1-6; CDR3aa: CASRRDSYNSPLHF; CDR3nt: TGTGCCAGCAGACGGGACAGCTATAATTCACCCCTCCACTTT
v_gene: TRBV24-1; abundance: -; d_gene: -; j_gene: TRBJ1-2; CDR3aa: CATSEDNTNYGYTF; CDR3nt: TGTGCCACCAGTGAAGACAACACTAACTATGGCTACACCTTC
v_gene: TRBV6-1; abundance: few; d_gene: TRBD2; j_gene: TRBJ2-3; CDR3aa: CASKGRAKETDTQYF; CDR3nt: TGTGCCAGCAAAGGGAGGGCCAAGGAGACAGATACGCAGTATTTT
v_gene: TRBV28; abundance: -; d_gene: -; j_gene: TRBJ1-2; CDR3aa: CASSFRQRGNYGYTF; CDR3nt: TGTGCCAGCAGTTTTAGACAGAGGGGGAACTATGGCTACACCTTC
v_gene: TRBV19; abundance: -; d_gene: TRBD1; j_gene: TRBJ2-2; CDR3aa: CASSEVQGAYTGELFF; CDR3nt: TGTGCCAGTAGTGAGGTACAGGGGGCTTACACCGGGGAGCTGTTTTTT
v_gene: TRBV10-1; abundance: -; d_gene: TRBD2; j_gene: TRBJ2-3; CDR3aa: CASSDLKAGGRDTQYF; CDR3nt: TGCGCCAGCAGTGATCTCAAAGCGGGAGGCCGGGATACGCAGTATTTT
v_gene: TRBV6-1; abundance: -; d_gene: -; j_gene: TRBJ2-7; CDR3aa: CASRDTPYEQYF; CDR3nt: TGTGCCAGCCGGGACACGCCCTACGAGCAGTACTTC
v_gene: TRBV7-2; abundance: -; d_gene: -; j_gene: TRBJ2-7; CDR3aa: CASTSGGGISYEQYF; CDR3nt: TGTGCCAGCACTTCCGGGGGAGGCATATCCTACGAGCAGTACTTC
v_gene: TRBV6-1; abundance: -; d_gene: -; j_gene: TRBJ2-1; CDR3aa: CASSGRPLIPYNEQFF; CDR3nt: TGTGCCAGCAGTGGCAGACCCCTCATTCCCTACAATGAGCAGTTCTTC
v_gene: TRBV20-1; abundance: -; d_gene: TRBD2; j_gene: TRBJ2-5; CDR3aa: CSARARLAGQETQYF; CDR3nt: TGCAGTGCTAGGGCAAGACTAGCGGGACAAGAGACCCAGTACTTC
v_gene: TRBV20-1; abundance: -; d_gene: -; j_gene: TRBJ2-7; CDR3aa: CSARVRGSYEQYF; CDR3nt: TGCAGTGCTAGAGTAAGGGGCTCCTACGAGCAGTACTTC
v_gene: TRBV6-5; abundance: -; d_gene: -; j_gene: TRBJ1-1; CDR3aa: CASSSRFLREGSILTEAFF; CDR3nt: TGTGCCAGCAGTTCCCGATTCCTCAGGGAGGGATCTATTTTAACTGAAGCTTTCTTT
v_gene: TRBV20-1; abundance: -; d_gene: -; j_gene: TRBJ2-7; CDR3aa: CSARPNPRAIAYEQYF; CDR3nt: TGCAGTGCTAGACCAAACCCCCGGGCCATAGCCTACGAGCAGTACTTC
v_gene: TRBV11-1; abundance: -; d_gene: TRBD1; j_gene: TRBJ1-1; CDR3aa: CASSSFGLQGGRNTEAFF; CDR3nt: TGTGCCAGCAGCTCTTTTGGATTACAGGGGGGAAGGAACACTGAAGCTTTCTTT
v_gene: TRBV28; abundance: -; d_gene: -; j_gene: TRBJ2-3; CDR3aa: CATEIGGRADTQYF; CDR3nt: TGTGCCACCGAGATCGGAGGGCGGGCAGATACGCAGTATTTT
v_gene: TRBV15; abundance: -; d_gene: -; j_gene: TRBJ2-2; CDR3aa: CATSSPAGYGTGELFF; CDR3nt: TGTGCCACCAGCAGCCCCGCAGGGTACGGCACCGGGGAGCTGTTTTTT
v_gene: TRBV7-2; abundance: -; d_gene: -; j_gene: TRBJ1-5; CDR3aa: CASSLGVYSNQPQHF; CDR3nt: TGTGCCAGCAGCTTAGGAGTTTATAGCAATCAGCCCCAGCATTTT
v_gene: TRBV6-1; abundance: once; d_gene: -; j_gene: TRBJ1-2; CDR3aa: CASSRGEGYGYTF; CDR3nt: TGTGCCAGCAGTCGGGGGGAAGGGTATGGCTACACCTTC
v_gene: TRBV7-6; abundance: once; d_gene: -; j_gene: TRBJ2-7; CDR3aa: CASSSLVPTEQYF; CDR3nt: TGTGCCAGCAGCTCGCTAGTCCCTACAGAGCAGTACTTC
v_gene: TRBV11-2; abundance: medium-sized; d_gene: -; j_gene: TRBJ2-5; CDR3aa: CASSLGLPGETQYF; CDR3nt: TGTGCCAGCAGCTTAGGACTCCCGGGGGAGACCCAGTACTTC